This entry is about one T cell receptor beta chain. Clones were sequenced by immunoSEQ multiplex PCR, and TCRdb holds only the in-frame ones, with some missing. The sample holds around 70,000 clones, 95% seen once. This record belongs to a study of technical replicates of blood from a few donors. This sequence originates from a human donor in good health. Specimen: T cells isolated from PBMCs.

The CDR3: CASSLGGWASAEAFF. Here the CDR3 DNA reads TGTGCCAGCAGCTTGGGGGGTTGGGCTAGCGCTGAAGCTTTCTTT. V is TRBV5-6 and J is TRBJ1-1; no clear D. The V gene lost 0 bases and the J gene lost 6 bases, with 15 bases spanning the gap. Germline CDR1 is SGHDT and CDR2 is YYEEEE. This CDR3 contains 15 residues.